The clone carrying this T cell receptor beta chain has more than one count but fewer than ten. What it binds is not known. This sample is drawn from a study of post-analysis software for immune sequencing data. Points from the study as a whole: TRBV5-6, TRBV5-1 and TRBV20-1 were among several TRBV segments more frequent in patients than controls.

TCR beta cDNA libraries had unique molecular identifiers. From approximately 0.95 to 9.8 million T cells, 400,000 to 600,000 cDNA molecules were obtained. TCRdb re-called the PCR reads through MiXCR, storing one row per CDR3 protein. The table records hundreds of thousands of distinct CDR3 sequences, roughly 29% of them present only once. CDR1 is MGHRA, CDR2 YSYEKL, per germline. The CDR3 is 14 amino acids. V trimming: 1 base; J trimming: 12 bases; junction bases outside the gene matches: 9. The material sequenced was blood. The V and J genes are TRBV4-1 and TRBJ2-1; TRBD2 matches at 7 bases. This sequence was found in a girl aged 10 to 17 with multiple sclerosis. The CDR3 spells CASSQGERDPRQFF. Written as DNA, the CDR3 is TGCGCCAGCAGCCAAGGAGAGCGGGACCCACGGCAGTTCTTC.